The clone carrying this T cell receptor (beta chain) was seen a handful of times. Its antigen is still unknown. The data originate from a study of T cell repertoires in cytomegalovirus infection. Study-level information: Indications came from public TCR beta signatures; they pointed to CMV infection and to a matching HLA type. Study-wide results and caveats: Summed frequency of shared TCR beta families picked out CMV carriers who also had the relevant HLA. CMV-specific TCR beta clonotypes restricted by HLA-C dominated the ex vivo response.

The CDR3 has 14 amino acids. V lost 3 bases, J lost 1 base, and 10 bases lay in between. Germline loops: CDR1 LGHNA, CDR2 YSLEER. TCRdb re-called the reads with MiXCR, one entry per CDR3 protein. The sample has 250,000 to 300,000 distinct CDR3 sequences, 12% to 15% seen once. The rearrangement links TRBV4-3 to TRBJ2-7; D tentatively reads TRBD1 or TRBD2 (5 bases each). This receptor was taken from a human donor in good health (CMV status not recorded). Some clones in this sample may be carry-over from other donors' samples. The sample was PBMCs. The CDR3: CASSHRDGSYEQYF. The CDR3 DNA reads as TGCGCCAGCAGCCACAGGGACGGATCCTACGAGCAGTACTTC.